Shown below are 20 T cell receptor beta chains from a single sample sequenced in a study of T cell repertoires in cytomegalovirus infection. The antigens these receptors bind are not known. TCRdb passed the reads through MiXCR, listing each CDR3 protein once. This repertoire shows roughly 120,000 distinct CDR3 sequences, about 30% found once; its top ten account for 81%. The specimen comprised CD8+ T cells from cultured PBMCs, sampled from culture after CMV antigen stimulation. These receptors all come from a human donor in good health (CMV status not recorded). Some clones in this sample may be carry-over from other donors' samples.

This clonotype was detected only a few times. The chain employs TRBV7-8 and TRBJ1-1, with a tentative D call TRBD1 (6 bases). From germline, CDR1 is SGHVS and CDR2 FQNEAQ. V was cut by 5 bases and J by 11 bases, with 27 bases left in between. This CDR3 region has 16 residues. The chain's CDR3 is CASSRGPLTAGDLAFF. The CDR3 DNA reads as TGTGCCAGCAGCCGGGGGCCCCTGACGGCAGGGGACCTGGCTTTCTTT.

The chain has TRBV27 and TRBJ1-1; D call uncertain. V was pared by 2 bases and J by 0 bases, with 10 bases between. Germline CDR1 MNHEY, CDR2 SMNVEV (reference sequence). The CDR3 has 15 amino acids. CDR3 in amino acids: CASSLLRGLNTEAFF. The DNA of the CDR3 is TGTGCCAGCAGTTTACTTCGGGGTCTGAACACTGAAGCTTTCTTT.

This clonotype was picked up a small number of times. The chain has TRBV28 and TRBJ2-1, with D perhaps given as TRBD1 or TRBD2 (6 bases each). The V end was cut by 7 bases, the J end by 7 bases, with 17 bases between. This CDR3 region has 14 residues. Looked up from germline, CDR1 is MDHEN and CDR2 is SYDVKM. The CDR3 loop reads CASTEGGGGNEQFF. Written as DNA, the CDR3 is TGTGCCAGCACCGAGGGGGGAGGAGGAAATGAGCAGTTCTTC.

V and J are TRBV11-2 and TRBJ2-5; tentatively, D is TRBD1 or TRBD2 (6 bases each). The CDR3 sequence is 15 residues long. CDR1 is SGHAT and CDR2 is FQNNGV in the germline V gene. V dropped 5 bases and J dropped 5 bases, with 18 bases sitting between them. The CDR3 spells CASSPGDRGRETQYF. CDR3 DNA: TGTGCCAGCAGCCCAGGGGACCGGGGGCGGGAGACCCAGTACTTC.

This clonotype was found many times. This chain links TRBV7-2 with TRBJ2-2, with 8 positions matching TRBD2. The CDR3 covers 17 residues. Trimming took 7 bases from V and 4 from J; bases not matched to a gene: 14. Germline assignment: CDR1 SGHTA and CDR2 FQGNSA. CDR3 sequence: CASILSAGGLITGELFF. CDR3 nucleotide sequence: TGTGCCAGCATACTTTCTGCGGGGGGACTCATCACCGGGGAGCTGTTTTTT. Variable domain in full (rest from reference TRBV7-2 and TRBJ2-2): GAGVSQSPSNKVTEKGKDVELRCDPISGHTALYWYRQSLGQGLEFLIYFQGNSAPDKSGLPSDRFSAERTGGSVSTLTIQRTQQEDSAVYLCASILSAGGLITGELFFGEGSRLTVL.

This chain links TRBV14 with TRBJ2-4; 9 nucleotides align to TRBD1. Germline V gives CDR1 SGHDN, CDR2 FVKESK. V lost 0 bases to trimming and J lost 9 bases; unmatched junction nucleotides: 3. The CDR3 covers 14 residues. The CDR3: CASSQEQGASIQYF. The CDR3 DNA follows: TGTGCCAGCAGCCAAGAACAGGGGGCCAGCATTCAGTACTTC.

This clonotype was counted once. The chain recombines TRBV29-1 with TRBJ2-7; 10 positions agree with TRBD2. This CDR3 is 12 amino acids long. Germline CDR1 SQVTM, CDR2 ANQGSEA. The J segment lost 5 bases and the V segment lost 8 bases, leaving 6 bases of the junction unmatched. CDR3 loop: CSSSSGSHEQYF. The CDR3 region has the DNA TGCAGCTCCTCTAGCGGGAGTCACGAGCAGTACTTC.

The CDR3 region has the DNA TGCAGCGTTCAGGGACAGGGGGCCCACGAGCAGTACTTC. Translation gives CSVQGQGAHEQYF. V gene TRBV29-1 combines with J gene TRBJ2-7, with 12 nucleotides matching TRBD1. The ends lost 5 bases at V and 5 bases at J; junction bases unmatched: 4. This CDR3 is built from 13 residues. Germline loops: CDR1 SQVTM, CDR2 ANQGSEA.

This chain joins TRBV2 and TRBJ1-1; D remains ambiguous. The CDR3 consists of 13 residues. The V gene lost 4 bases and the J gene lost 4 bases, with 10 bases spanning the gap. CDR1 and CDR2 (germline): SNHLY, FYNNEI. CDR3 protein: CASSVGVGTEAFF. Here the CDR3 DNA reads TGTGCCAGCAGTGTCGGCGTCGGCACTGAAGCTTTCTTT.

The chain has TRBV7-3 and TRBJ2-3; D perhaps matches TRBD2 (5 bases). V dropped 5 bases and J dropped 2 bases, with 17 bases sitting between them. The CDR3 runs 16 residues. From germline, CDR1 is SGHTA and CDR2 FQGTGA. The CDR3 DNA follows: TGTGCCAGCAGCCCCCGACTACGCCCAACCACAGATACGCAGTATTTT. This codes for CASSPRLRPTTDTQYF.

The chain has TRBV27 and TRBJ1-5; D gene unclear. CDR1 MNHEY and CDR2 SMNVEV come from the germline V gene (reference sequence). This CDR3 is 14 amino acids long. The V and J ends lost 2 bases and 7 bases respectively, with 12 bases between them. The CDR3 is CASSLGGYGQPQHF. The CDR3 DNA follows: TGTGCCAGCAGTTTAGGAGGATACGGGCAGCCCCAGCATTTT.

The rearrangement uses TRBV6-1 and TRBJ2-7; D remains ambiguous. Trimming cost V 0 bases and J 0 bases, with 12 bases left between them. The CDR3 totals 16 residues. The germline V gene encodes CDR1 MNHNS and CDR2 SASEGT. CDR3 in DNA: TGTGCCAGCAGTGAAGCCCCGGATAGTATCTCCTACGAGCAGTACTTC. This sequence encodes CASSEAPDSISYEQYF.

This chain joins TRBV29-1 and TRBJ1-1; D not resolved. Germline lookup yields CDR1 SQVTM and CDR2 ANQGSEA. The CDR3 totals 11 residues. V was cut by 6 bases and J by 0 bases, with 5 bases left in between. The CDR3 DNA reads TGCAGCGTCAGGATGAACACTGAAGCTTTCTTT. Its translation is CSVRMNTEAFF.

This clonotype was seen at least ten times. The rearrangement joins TRBV7-2 to TRBJ2-2; D is perhaps TRBD1 (5 bases). CDR1 is SGHTA and CDR2 is FQGNSA in the germline V gene. The V end was cut by 1 base, the J end by 9 bases, with 9 bases between. The CDR3 totals 13 residues. The CDR3 is CASSLEGRRELFF. The CDR3 DNA reads as TGTGCCAGCAGCTTAGAGGGGCGTCGGGAGCTGTTTTTT.

The genes are TRBV6-1 and TRBJ1-1; TRBD1 agrees at 8 bases. The CDR3 totals 16 residues. The germline V gene has CDR1 MNHNS and CDR2 SASEGT. The V gene end was trimmed by 11 bases and the J gene end by 0 bases; junction bases not matched to a gene: 14. The CDR3 sequence: CAASPGQGAMNTEAFF. The CDR3 nucleotides are TGTGCCGCATCACCAGGGCAGGGGGCAATGAACACTGAAGCTTTCTTT.

The chain carries TRBV19 and TRBJ1-1, with a tentative D call TRBD1 (5 bases). The length of the CDR3 is 14 residues. Per the germline V gene, CDR1 is LNHDA and CDR2 is SQIVND (reference sequence). V was cut by 10 bases and J by 2 bases, with 17 bases left in between. The CDR3 reads CATGPGPPNTEAFF. In nucleotides, the CDR3 is TGTGCCACTGGTCCGGGACCGCCTAACACTGAAGCTTTCTTT.

This clonotype was detected a few times. The chain carries TRBV19 and TRBJ1-4; D is unclear. The CDR3 is 15 residues long. V was pared by 5 bases and J by 8 bases, with 18 bases between. CDR1 and CDR2 from the germline V gene are LNHDA and SQIVND (reference sequence). CDR3 sequence: CASSPQEEIWEKLFF. Here the CDR3 DNA reads TGTGCCAGTAGTCCCCAAGAGGAAATATGGGAAAAACTGTTTTTT.

In this sample, this clonotype turned up once. This chain uses TRBV12-3 or TRBV12-4 with TRBJ2-3, with 11 nucleotides matching TRBD2. The J segment lost 0 bases and the V segment lost 5 bases, leaving 4 bases of the junction unmatched. This CDR3 is 16 amino acids long. The CDR3 spells CASSPLAGGSTDTQYF. The CDR3, as DNA: TGTGCCAGCAGTCCCCTAGCGGGGGGAAGCACAGATACGCAGTATTTT.

V usage is TRBV11-1 and J usage is TRBJ2-7; 7 bases agree with TRBD1. Trimming at V came to 5 bases and at J to 3 bases, leaving 10 bases not matched to a gene. The CDR3 spans 15 residues. Germline assignment: CDR1 SGHAT and CDR2 FQDESV (reference sequence). CDR3 loop: CASSTARDSYYEQYF. The CDR3 DNA reads TGTGCCAGCAGCACCGCTCGGGACAGCTACTACGAGCAGTACTTC.

The chain uses TRBV6-2 or TRBV6-3 and TRBJ2-5; the D gene is possibly TRBD2 (5 bases). Between the trimmed V and J ends, which lost 5 bases and 10 bases, there was a span of 14 bases. In germline, CDR1 is MNHEY, CDR2 SVGEGT. The CDR3 is 12 residues long. The CDR3 loop reads CASSQTGKDQYF. The CDR3 region has the DNA TGTGCCAGCAGTCAGACGGGGAAGGACCAGTACTTC.